These T cell receptor beta chains were read from a single sample in a study of a mutant IDH1 vaccine in newly diagnosed glioma. The antigens for these receptors are not known. Assay used: immunoSEQ multiplex PCR; TCRdb lists only in-frame clones, some missing. The sample lists approximately 82,000 clones, more than 80% occurring once. Sample: PBMCs, taken from a glioma patient whose treatment included an IDH1 peptide vaccine. These receptors originate from a woman between 50 and 59 years old with glioma. CDR3s include the opening cysteine and the closing phenylalanine or tryptophan. D genes are given only for firm matches. Clone size is given for some rows only: seen once, a few or many times, or a class if the clone is expanded.

D,V,size,J,CDR3,DNA
.,TRBV18,.,TRBJ2-1,CASSPRGLFDTNEQFF,TGTGCCAGCTCACCACGGGGACTTTTTGACACAAATGAGCAGTTCTTC
TRBD2,TRBV10-2,once,TRBJ2-1,CASSSGAYNEQFF,TGCGCCAGCTCTAGCGGGGCCTACAATGAGCAGTTCTTC
TRBD1,TRBV7-9,.,TRBJ2-3,CASSPGQGTDTQYF,TGTGCCAGCAGCCCGGGACAGGGGACAGATACGCAGTATTTT
.,TRBV7-8,.,TRBJ1-2,CASSYLQVSKDSSYTF,TGTGCCAGCAGCTATCTACAGGTCTCAAAAGACAGTTCGTACACCTTC
.,TRBV5-1,.,TRBJ2-7,CASSTRDSSYEQYF,TGCGCCAGCAGCACCCGGGACTCCTCCTACGAGCAGTACTTC
TRBD1,TRBV7-3,.,TRBJ1-2,CASSPGTGLLTF,TGTGCCAGCTCCCCCGGGACAGGCCTTCTAACCTTC
.,TRBV9,.,TRBJ1-5,CASSGQNSNQPQHF,TGTGCCAGCAGCGGACAGAATAGCAATCAGCCCCAGCATTTT
.,TRBV19,.,TRBJ1-4,CASSNLTPARGGKLFF,TGTGCCAGTAGTAATTTGACACCCGCTAGAGGGGGAAAACTGTTTTTT
.,TRBV19,.,TRBJ1-1,CASRTDRDTEAFF,TGTGCCAGTAGAACGGACCGCGACACTGAAGCTTTCTTT
.,TRBV18,.,TRBJ1-5,CASSPIISNQPQHF,TGTGCCAGCTCACCTATCATTAGCAATCAGCCCCAGCATTTT
.,TRBV18,.,TRBJ2-2,CASSPSRRPGELFF,TGTGCCAGCTCACCCTCCCGTCGACCCGGGGAGCTGTTTTTT
TRBD1,TRBV10-1,.,TRBJ1-5,CASNGTGCRASNQPQHF,TGCGCCAGTAATGGGACAGGGTGTAGGGCTAGCAATCAGCCCCAGCATTTT
.,TRBV5-5,.,TRBJ2-3,CASSFRDTQYF,TGTGCCAGCAGCTTTAGGGATACGCAGTATTTT
.,TRBV5-5,.,TRBJ2-2,CASSLLWQGSTGELFF,TGTGCCAGCAGCTTGTTATGGCAGGGGAGCACCGGGGAGCTGTTTTTT
TRBD1,TRBV7-3,.,TRBJ2-7,CASSRDSRYEQYF,TGTGCCAGCAGCCGGGACAGTAGGTACGAGCAGTACTTC
TRBD1,TRBV19,.,TRBJ2-1,CASTGTGTDYYNEQFF,TGTGCCAGTACCGGAACCGGGACAGATTACTACAATGAGCAGTTCTTC
.,TRBV6-1,.,TRBJ1-2,CASSGQESYTF,TGTGCCAGCAGTGGGCAAGAGAGCTACACCTTC
.,TRBV6-5,once,TRBJ2-7,CASSLGANYEQYF,TGTGCCAGCTCTCTGGGGGCCAACTACGAGCAGTACTTC
TRBD1,TRBV9,.,TRBJ1-5,CASSVGPGGYNQPQHF,TGTGCCAGCAGCGTAGGGCCAGGGGGCTACAATCAGCCCCAGCATTTT
TRBD1,TRBV5-6,.,TRBJ1-4,CASSPTGSTNEKLFF,TGTGCCAGCAGCCCGACAGGGTCGACAAATGAAAAACTGTTTTTT
.,TRBV6-5,.,TRBJ1-5,CASSRSGQSNQPQHF,TGTGCCAGCTCCAGGTCCGGGCAGAGCAATCAGCCCCAGCATTTT
.,TRBV7-6,once,TRBJ2-1,CASSLAGLPSEQFF,TGTGCCAGCAGCTTAGCGGGACTTCCCAGCGAGCAGTTCTTC
.,TRBV25-1,.,TRBJ1-2,CASSEYAETPSGYTF,TGTGCCAGCAGTGAATATGCGGAGACGCCCTCTGGCTACACCTTC